The 14 T cell receptor beta chains listed next were all sequenced from one sample in a study of persistence of HIV-infected CD4 T cells. The immunoSEQ assay was version 4, run in survey mode. Libraries were prepared by immunoSEQ multiplex PCR; TCRdb keeps only in-frame clonotypes and omits some of them. The table records some 21,000 clones, around 78% of them present only once. Their target antigens are unknown. Lysates of CMV-infected fibroblasts at roughly 10 ug/mL stimulated these cells. Sorting of responding CD4+ T cells relied on upregulated CD40 ligand together with CD69. The material was CD4+ T cells sorted from PBMCs after roughly 20-hour stimulation, obtained from a patient who received antiretroviral therapy. The receptors derive from an adult man with HIV who was CMV-seropositive.

The V call is TRBV6-6, the J call TRBJ1-5; D is ambiguous. In germline, CDR1 is MNHNY, CDR2 SVGAGI (reference sequence). V was pared by 6 bases and J by 1 base, with 13 bases between. CDR3 length equals 15 residues. The CDR3 loop reads CASSRLGGSNQPQHF. In DNA, the CDR3 is TGTGCCAGCAGCCGCCTCGGCGGGAGCAATCAGCCCCAGCATTTT.

J is TRBJ1-5 and V is TRBV19; 12 bases match TRBD1. The CDR3 sequence is 17 residues long. The germline V gene has CDR1 LNHDA and CDR2 SQIVND (reference sequence). V shed 3 bases, J shed 2 bases, and the junction held 5 bases outside the gene matches. DNA for the CDR3: TGTGCCAGTAGTATGGGGACAGGGGGCTATCGCAATCAGCCCCAGCATTTT. Translating it yields CASSMGTGGYRNQPQHF.

The chain carries TRBV5-4 and TRBJ2-7; the D gene is possibly TRBD1 (5 bases). Germline CDR1 and CDR2: SGHNT and YYREEE (reference sequence). The CDR3 runs to 13 residues. Trimming removed 0 bases from V and 1 base from J, with 5 bases in between. In DNA form, the CDR3 reads TGTGCCAGCAGCTTGGGACAGTCCTACGAGCAGTACTTC. It codes for CASSLGQSYEQYF. Supplemented by reference TRBV5-4 and TRBJ2-7, the full variable domain reads ETGVTQSPTHLIKTRGQQVTLRCSSQSGHNTVSWYQQALGQGPQFIFQYYREEENGRGNFPPRFSGLQFPNYSSELNVNALELDDSALYLCASSLGQSYEQYFGPGTRLTVT.

V usage is TRBV10-3 and J usage is TRBJ1-3; possible D gene TRBD1, 5 bases. From germline, CDR1 is ENHRY and CDR2 SYGVKD. Deletions cut 0 bases from V and 4 bases from J, with 13 bases between. The CDR3 is 16 residues long. CDR3 protein: CAISESMGDPGNTIYF. CDR3 in DNA: TGTGCCATCAGTGAGTCGATGGGGGACCCAGGAAACACCATATATTTT.

In its sample, this clone was seen once. This chain links TRBV28 with TRBJ2-7; D might be TRBD1 (6 bases). Germline V lookup: CDR1 MDHEN, CDR2 SYDVKM. The CDR3 is made up of 16 amino acids. The V end was cut by 7 bases, the J end by 0 bases, with 19 bases between. The CDR3 reads CASTIWRGGSSYEQYF. CDR3 nucleotides: TGTGCCAGCACTATCTGGAGAGGGGGTTCCTCCTACGAGCAGTACTTC.

This rearrangement joins TRBV2 to TRBJ2-7, with a weak D call TRBD1 (5 bases). The germline V and J ends were trimmed by 6 bases and 0 bases, with 12 bases remaining between them. The CDR3 is 14 amino acids. The V gene's germline CDR1 is SNHLY and CDR2 FYNNEI. The CDR3 protein is CASRARVSSYEQYF. CDR3 coding DNA: TGTGCCAGCAGGGCCAGGGTCAGCTCCTACGAGCAGTACTTC.

With respect to this clone: The junction differs from germline at one of its ends, possibly a read error. This chain links TRBV9 with TRBJ2-2; TRBD2 agrees at 15 bases. The CDR3 has 19 residues. CDR1 and CDR2 from the germline V gene are SGDLS and YYNGEE. DNA of the CDR3: TGTGCCAGCAGCGTAGGAGGACTAGCGGGGGGGCCAGGGACCGAGGAGCTGTTTTTT. Protein: CASSVGGLAGGPGTEELFF.

The chain combines TRBV24-1 with TRBJ1-1; 7 bases map to TRBD1. The CDR3 runs to 14 residues. J lost 4 bases, V lost 5 bases, and 6 bases had no gene match. In germline, CDR1 is KGHDR, CDR2 SFDVKD. The CDR3 nucleotides read TGTGCCACCAGTGGTACAGGGGTGGCCACTGAAGCTTTCTTT. Amino acids: CATSGTGVATEAFF.

V gene TRBV6-5 combines with J gene TRBJ1-5; unclear D gene. The CDR3 runs to 15 residues. The V and J ends lost 7 bases and 3 bases respectively, with 16 bases between them. CDR1 is MNHEY and CDR2 is SVGAGI in the germline V gene. The CDR3: CASTPSRGVNQPQHF. The CDR3 coding sequence is TGTGCCAGCACCCCGAGCCGGGGAGTCAATCAGCCCCAGCATTTT.

The chain has TRBV6-5 and TRBJ1-1; D gene ambiguous. The CDR3 runs 11 residues. Per the germline V gene, CDR1 is MNHEY and CDR2 is SVGAGI. V dropped 8 bases and J dropped 1 base, with 5 bases sitting between them. The CDR3 loop reads CASQENTEAFF. As DNA, the CDR3 is TGTGCCAGCCAGGAGAACACTGAAGCTTTCTTT.

V is TRBV28 and J is TRBJ2-1; D is possibly TRBD1 or TRBD2 (5 bases each). V was cut by 4 bases and J by 3 bases, with 19 bases left in between. Germline V gene sequence: CDR1 MDHEN, CDR2 SYDVKM. The CDR3 consists of 17 residues. The CDR3: CASSSPRGTLHYNEQFF. The DNA of the CDR3 is TGTGCCAGCAGTTCCCCCCGAGGGACCTTACACTACAATGAGCAGTTCTTC.

The chain recombines TRBV7-9 with TRBJ2-3, with TRBD2 matching over 9 bases. From germline, CDR1 is SEHNR and CDR2 FQNEAQ (reference sequence). The V segment lost 0 bases and the J segment 1 base; nucleotides outside the gene matches: 5. CDR3 length equals 17 residues. The CDR3 DNA reads as TGTGCCAGCAGCTTAGCGCTACAGCGGGGGGGCACAGATACGCAGTATTTT. This sequence encodes CASSLALQRGGTDTQYF.

The CDR3 DNA reads as TGTGCCAGCAGTACCATAACGAATCATGAAAAACTGTTTTTT. Protein sequence: CASSTITNHEKLFF. V is TRBV6-5 and J is TRBJ1-4; the D is unclear. V lost 5 bases, J lost 6 bases, and 13 bases lay in between. The CDR3 contains 14 residues. Germline V gene sequence: CDR1 MNHEY, CDR2 SVGAGI.

This chain uses TRBV5-1 with TRBJ2-3, with 8 bases fitting TRBD2. The CDR3 is 16 residues long. V was pared by 1 base and J by 6 bases, with 10 bases of the junction left unmatched. Germline CDR1 SGHRS, CDR2 YFSETQ. This CDR3 is CASSLKAGAPGDTQYF. CDR3 nucleotides: TGCGCCAGCAGCTTGAAAGCGGGGGCGCCGGGCGATACGCAGTATTTT.